Below, one T cell receptor (beta chain) is given with its context. TCRdb's table, derived via immunoSEQ multiplex PCR, lists solely in-frame clones and lacks some. The sample carries over 110,000 clones, around nine tenths recorded once. V lost 10 bases, J lost 2 bases, and 18 bases stayed unmatched. CDR1 SGHNT and CDR2 YENEEA come from the germline V gene. The CDR3 totals 18 residues. The record originates from a study of control samples from healthy donors and cancer patients. The sequence came from a man aged 25-45 years in good health. The chain recombines TRBV11-3 with TRBJ2-2; TRBD1 aligns across 8 bases. The sequenced sample consisted of blood. CDR3 bases: TGTGCCACCGCGACCCCCTTTTGGCAGGGGGCAAACACCGGGGAGCTGTTTTTT. Translating it yields CATATPFWQGANTGELFF.